One and the same sample provided the 10 T cell receptor beta chains below, sequenced in a study of blood T cell repertoires in COVID-19. Profiling relied on immunoSEQ multiplex PCR, and the TCRdb table lists in-frame clones only, not all of them. The sample yields over 150,000 clones, roughly 88% seen once. Sequencing input: peripheral blood. All receptors come from a human donor in a cohort sampled during active COVID-19.

The chain recombines TRBV3-1 (or the pseudogene TRBV3-2) with TRBJ2-2; 12 bases are shared with TRBD1. Germline V gene data show CDR1 as LGHDT and CDR2 as YNNKEL (reference sequence). This CDR3 comprises 16 residues. The ends lost 0 bases at V and 7 bases at J; junction bases unmatched: 3. The CDR3 here is CASSQEGTGGSGELFF. The CDR3 coding sequence is TGTGCCAGCAGCCAAGAGGGGACAGGGGGCAGCGGGGAGCTGTTTTTT.

This clone was found once. This chain uses TRBV6-5 with TRBJ2-3; D perhaps matches TRBD2 (5 bases). The CDR3 consists of 15 residues. Germline V gene data show CDR1 as MNHEY and CDR2 as SVGAGI. Trimming shortened V by 3 bases and J by 1 base, and 11 bases separated the two germline ends. CDR3: CASSYRAGRTDTQYF. DNA for the CDR3: TGTGCCAGCAGTTATCGGGCGGGCCGCACAGATACGCAGTATTTT.

The chain has TRBV9 and TRBJ1-4; tentatively, D is TRBD1 (6 bases). V was pared by 0 bases and J by 7 bases, with 16 bases between. CDR1 and CDR2 from the germline V gene are SGDLS and YYNGEE. There are 16 residues in the CDR3. Here the CDR3 reads CASSVEDWGRGEKLFF. The CDR3 DNA reads as TGTGCCAGCAGCGTAGAGGACTGGGGGCGTGGTGAAAAACTGTTTTTT.

The chain carries TRBV7-9 and TRBJ2-1; 7 bases map to TRBD2. With 5 bases clipped from V and 6 bases from J, the junction kept 13 bases outside the gene matches. This CDR3 region has 16 residues. Germline assignment: CDR1 SEHNR and CDR2 FQNEAQ (reference sequence). The CDR3 bases are TGTGCCAGCAGCGAGGACTACGGACTAGTTCGCAATGAGCAGTTCTTC. Protein sequence: CASSEDYGLVRNEQFF.

The count of this clone is one. This chain uses TRBV13 with TRBJ2-5; 7 bases align to TRBD2. The V segment lost 5 bases and the J segment 2 bases; nucleotides outside the gene matches: 11. There are 16 residues in the CDR3. The germline gives CDR1 PRHDT, CDR2 FYEKMQ (reference sequence). The CDR3: CASSQMTSSAQETQYF. CDR3 in DNA: TGTGCCAGCAGCCAGATGACTAGCAGTGCGCAAGAGACCCAGTACTTC.

V gene TRBV5-1 combines with J gene TRBJ2-7; TRBD1 agrees at 10 bases. V lost 8 bases to trimming and J lost 3 bases; unmatched junction nucleotides: 5. CDR1 and CDR2 (germline): SGHRS, YFSETQ. The CDR3 sequence is 13 residues long. The CDR3 sequence: CASGQGGDYEQYF. CDR3 bases: TGCGCCAGTGGACAGGGGGGAGACTACGAGCAGTACTTC.

The chain combines TRBV5-1 with TRBJ2-7; the D gene is possibly TRBD1 (5 bases). CDR1 and CDR2 (germline): SGHRS, YFSETQ. Trimming took off 0 bases at V and 1 base at J, with 8 bases between the two ends. The CDR3 consists of 14 residues. The CDR3 protein is CASSLATGSYEQYF. In nucleotides, the CDR3 is TGCGCCAGCAGCTTGGCCACAGGTTCCTACGAGCAGTACTTC.

This clone was seen only once. The rearrangement joins TRBV9 to TRBJ2-2; D remains ambiguous. The CDR3 loop spans 14 amino acids. V lost 0 bases and J 4 bases, leaving 7 bases between the germline ends. Germline values: CDR1 SGDLS, CDR2 YYNGEE. CDR3 DNA sequence: TGTGCCAGCAGCGTAGCTCGGGTCACCGGGGAGCTGTTTTTT. It specifies CASSVARVTGELFF. The whole variable domain, filled in from reference TRBV9 and TRBJ2-2, reads DSGVTQTPKHLITATGQRVTLRCSPRSGDLSVYWYQQSLDQGLQFLIQYYNGEERAKGNILERFSAQQFPDLHSELNLSSLELGDSALYFCASSVARVTGELFFGEGSRLTVL.

This chain uses TRBV30 with TRBJ2-7, with TRBD2 identical over 9 bases. This CDR3 comprises 12 residues. V shed 7 bases, J shed 5 bases, and the junction held 6 bases outside the gene matches. Germline V CDR1 and CDR2: GTSNPN, SVGIG (reference sequence). CDR3 amino acids: CAFRREGNEQYF. CDR3 DNA: TGTGCCTTTCGGCGGGAGGGGAACGAGCAGTACTTC.

The chain joins TRBV5-1 to TRBJ2-1; no definite D call. CDR1 SGHRS and CDR2 YFSETQ come from the germline V gene. V was clipped by 0 bases and J by 4 bases, with 8 bases between them. The CDR3 extends over 14 amino acids. The CDR3, as DNA: TGCGCCAGCAGCTTGGTTCAGGATTACAATGAGCAGTTCTTC. Encoded protein: CASSLVQDYNEQFF.